This T cell receptor (beta chain) was captured in a study of CXCR3-negative and CXCR3-positive naive CD8 T cells. Looked up from germline, CDR1 is MRHNA and CDR2 is SNTAGT. The CDR3 sequence is 14 residues long. The authors prepared UMI-labeled TRB cDNA libraries by 5' RACE. One entry per CDR3 protein, without DNA, is what TCRdb gives after re-calling the 5' RACE reads. This listing includes about 26,000 distinct CDR3 sequences. All CD8+ T cell subsets were sorted in triplicate at 300,000 cells each. The sequencing input was naive CXCR3- CD8+ T cells from blood. Subset: CD45RO-CCR7+CD27+CD95- naive CD8+ T cells lacking CXCR3 (TNR3-). The V and J genes are TRBV6-4 and TRBJ2-1; the TCRdb call, TRBD2, lacks DNA for checking. The sequence was obtained from a human donor in good health. Some clones in this sample may be carry-over from other donors' samples. CDR3 protein: CASSDAGTSGEQFF.